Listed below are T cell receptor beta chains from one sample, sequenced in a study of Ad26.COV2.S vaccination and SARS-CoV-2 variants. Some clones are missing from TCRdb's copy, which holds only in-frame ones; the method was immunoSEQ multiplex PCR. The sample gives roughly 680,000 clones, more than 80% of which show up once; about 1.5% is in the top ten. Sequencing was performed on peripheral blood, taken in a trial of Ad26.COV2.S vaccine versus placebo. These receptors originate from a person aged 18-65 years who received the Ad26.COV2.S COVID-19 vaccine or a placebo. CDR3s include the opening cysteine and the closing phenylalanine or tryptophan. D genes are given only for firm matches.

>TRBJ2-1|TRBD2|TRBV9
CASSVSGGAPNEQFF
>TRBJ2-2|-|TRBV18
CASSPNQNTGELFF
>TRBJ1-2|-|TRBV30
CAWSVGGAYGYTF
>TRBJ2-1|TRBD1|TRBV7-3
CASSPPGQGNEQFF
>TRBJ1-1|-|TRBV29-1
CSVGGATEAFF
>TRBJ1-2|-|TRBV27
CASSLSPSYGYTF
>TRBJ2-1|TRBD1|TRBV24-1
CATSDRTGNEQFF
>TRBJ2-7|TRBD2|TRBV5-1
CASSFPTSGDPYEQYF
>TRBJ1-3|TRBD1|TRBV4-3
CASSRSDRGSGNTIYF
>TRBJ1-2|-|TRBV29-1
CSVDARGPYGYTF
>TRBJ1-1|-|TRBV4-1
CASRQGPTARWSEAFF
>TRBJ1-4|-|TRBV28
CATSTAINEKLFF
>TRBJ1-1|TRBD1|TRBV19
CATTTQQGWTEAFF
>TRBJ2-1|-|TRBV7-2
CASSLVGGSNEQFF
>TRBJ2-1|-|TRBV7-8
CASSPPRGSSYNEQFF
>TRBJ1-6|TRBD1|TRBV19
CASSRTGQSSYNSPLHF
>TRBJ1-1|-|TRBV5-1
CASSLSGTSNTEAFF
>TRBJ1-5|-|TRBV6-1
CASSDRDYQPQHF
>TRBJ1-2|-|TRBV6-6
CASSYEAVAYTF
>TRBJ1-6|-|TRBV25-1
CASSESSGRNSPLHF
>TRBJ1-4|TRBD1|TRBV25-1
CASSDPGTGLEKLFF
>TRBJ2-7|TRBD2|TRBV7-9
CASSLGAGGYNEQYF
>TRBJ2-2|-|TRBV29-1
CSVEDHRVSGELFF
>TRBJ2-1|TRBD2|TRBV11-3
CASSRLAGGPNEQFF
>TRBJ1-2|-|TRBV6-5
CASSYGSGGYTF
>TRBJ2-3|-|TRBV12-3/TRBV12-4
CASSYVLEGAEYF
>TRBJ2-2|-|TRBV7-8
CASSLVQGPGELFF
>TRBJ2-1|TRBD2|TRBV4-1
CASQEGTTSYNEQFF
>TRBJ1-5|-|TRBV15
CATSRDLAETNQHF
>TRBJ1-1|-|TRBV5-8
CAGRLVRNTEAFF
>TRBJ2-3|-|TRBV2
CASKRGTDTQYF
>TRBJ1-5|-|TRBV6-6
CASSYSGRMQPQHF
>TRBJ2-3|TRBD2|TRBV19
CASSPSRERSTDTQYF
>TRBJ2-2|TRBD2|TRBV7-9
CASSPGSGSITGELFF
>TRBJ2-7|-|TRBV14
CASSRGEGYEQYF
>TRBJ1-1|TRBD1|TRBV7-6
CASSTGQGFNTEAFF
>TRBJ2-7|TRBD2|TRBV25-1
CASSEYFRAGVNEQYF
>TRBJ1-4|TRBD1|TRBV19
CASSPGTGVEKLFF
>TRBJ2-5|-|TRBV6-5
CASSYSQGRETQYF
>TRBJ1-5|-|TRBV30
CAWGVGNQPQHF